Listed below are T cell receptor beta chains from one sample, sequenced in a study of T cells in Graves' hyperthyroidism and ophthalmopathy. TCRdb recomputed calls from the multiplex PCR reads with MiXCR, one row per CDR3 protein. The sample records about 500,000 distinct CDR3 sequences, roughly 17% being singletons. Sequenced material: blood. These receptors were collected from a woman under 30 with Graves' ophthalmopathy. Each CDR3 is given with its conserved first and last residue. A D gene is named only where the DNA matches it firmly. Where a row states a size, it is once, few, many or the class of an expanded clone; other rows omit it.

J: TRBJ2-7; size: NA; D: NA; V: TRBV7-9; DNA: TGTGCCAGCAGTTCTTTCGAGGGCGCCTCCTACGAGCAGTACTTC; CDR3: CASSSFEGASYEQYF
J: TRBJ1-4; size: many; D: NA; V: TRBV6-1; DNA: TGTGCCAGCAGTGAACTCGGGGGTGTTACAGAAAAACTGTTTTTT; CDR3: CASSELGGVTEKLFF
J: TRBJ2-2; size: NA; D: NA; V: TRBV30; DNA: TGTGCCTGGCTTAATGGGACCGGGGAGCTGTTTTTT; CDR3: CAWLNGTGELFF
J: TRBJ2-7; size: NA; D: TRBD1; V: TRBV9; DNA: TGTGCCAGCAGCGTAGGACAGGGTTTCACCGAGCAGTACTTC; CDR3: CASSVGQGFTEQYF
J: TRBJ2-1; size: few; D: NA; V: TRBV6-1; DNA: TGTGCCAGCAGTTTCAACCGTAACAATGAGCAGTTCTTC; CDR3: CASSFNRNNEQFF
J: TRBJ2-7; size: many; D: NA; V: TRBV10-3; DNA: TGTGCCATCAGGCCCACGGCTCAGGGACACGAGCAGTACTTC; CDR3: CAIRPTAQGHEQYF
J: TRBJ2-3; size: NA; D: TRBD1; V: TRBV4-1; DNA: TGCGCCAGCAGCTTGTCGACAGGGGCAGATACGCAGTATTTT; CDR3: CASSLSTGADTQYF
J: TRBJ2-1; size: many; D: NA; V: TRBV27; DNA: TGTGCCAGCAGTTTATCCGGCCCGGGCCCCTACAATGAGCAGTTCTTC; CDR3: CASSLSGPGPYNEQFF
J: TRBJ1-3; size: few; D: NA; V: TRBV6-5; DNA: TGTGCCAGCAGTTACAGACAGACCTCTGGAAACACCATATATTTT; CDR3: CASSYRQTSGNTIYF
J: TRBJ2-2; size: many; D: NA; V: TRBV3-1; DNA: TGTGCCAGCAGCGCTCTTCCCGGGGAGCTGTTTTTT; CDR3: CASSALPGELFF
J: TRBJ1-1; size: many; D: NA; V: TRBV13; DNA: TGTGCCAGCAGCTTAGGCCTGACAGCTGAAATGAACACTGAAGCTTTCTTT; CDR3: CASSLGLTAEMNTEAFF
J: TRBJ1-5; size: many; D: TRBD1; V: TRBV6-9; DNA: TGTGCCAGCATCCTGGAGATGACAGGGAAAAGCAATCAGCCCCAGCATTTT; CDR3: CASILEMTGKSNQPQHF
J: TRBJ2-3; size: NA; D: TRBD2; V: TRBV28; DNA: TGTGCCAGCAGACTAGCGGGGGGGCCGACAGATACGCAGTATTTT; CDR3: CASRLAGGPTDTQYF
J: TRBJ2-1; size: many; D: NA; V: TRBV6-6; DNA: TGTGCCAGCAGTTACTCGTCAGGGACTGAGCAGTTCTTC; CDR3: CASSYSSGTEQFF
J: TRBJ2-5; size: NA; D: TRBD2; V: TRBV6-5; DNA: TGTGCCAGCAGTTCCAATAGCGGGGGGGGAGAGACCCAGTACTTC; CDR3: CASSSNSGGGETQYF
J: TRBJ2-1; size: few; D: TRBD1; V: TRBV10-3; DNA: TGTGCCATCAGACAAGACAGGGGGCCCTCACTATACTACAATGAGCAGTTCTTC; CDR3: CAIRQDRGPSLYYNEQFF
J: TRBJ1-3; size: few; D: NA; V: TRBV7-2; DNA: TGTGCCAGCAGCTTAGGGAGGGGCCCTGGAAACACCATATATTTT; CDR3: CASSLGRGPGNTIYF